These 28 T cell receptor beta chains came from one sample sequenced in a study of cytomegalovirus exposure and HLA in healthy donors. Primers: 60 Vbeta forward and 13 Jbeta reverse. The data were produced by immunoSEQ multiplex PCR, yet TCRdb's version contains in-frame clones alone and is incomplete. The sample comprises some 140,000 clones, 75% to 85% of which are singletons, and roughly 8% rests with the top ten. Sequenced material: PBMCs. The receptors shown here come from a man aged 25 to 40 in good health and CMV-seropositive.

The rearrangement uses TRBV2 and TRBJ2-1, with a weak D call TRBD1 (5 bases). Germline V gene lookup returns CDR1 SNHLY and CDR2 FYNNEI. This CDR3 comprises 12 residues. The ends were cut back, 7 bases at V and 5 bases at J, with 9 bases in the middle. The CDR3 DNA reads TGTGCCAGCACGGACATGGACAATGAGCAGTTCTTC. It translates to CASTDMDNEQFF.

This chain links TRBV5-1 with TRBJ1-6; perhaps TRBD1 as D (6 bases). The CDR3 is made up of 15 amino acids. Germline lookup yields CDR1 SGHRS and CDR2 YFSETQ. Trimming pared 0 bases from V and 3 bases from J, leaving 7 bases between. In DNA, the CDR3 is TGCGCCAGCAGCTTGGGACAGGTCTATAATTCACCCCTCCACTTT. As protein: CASSLGQVYNSPLHF.

This chain connects TRBV6-5 to TRBJ2-5; weak D call: TRBD2 (5 bases). Matching the DNA end better, TRBJ2-7 makes the J call doubtful. The CDR3 totals 14 residues. Germline V gene data show CDR1 as MNHEY and CDR2 as SVGAGI. The CDR3 loop reads CASRDSNPSYEQYF. The CDR3 coding sequence is TGTGCCAGCAGGGACTCCAACCCTTCCTACGAGCAGTACTTC.

This clone was picked up one time. J is TRBJ2-1 and V is TRBV7-3; D possibly corresponds to TRBD2 (6 bases). The V gene's germline CDR1 is SGHTA and CDR2 FQGTGA. Trimming pared 2 bases from V and 0 bases from J, leaving 8 bases between. The CDR3 runs to 15 residues. The CDR3 spells CASSLATSSYNEQFF. The DNA of the CDR3 is TGTGCCAGCAGCTTAGCGACTAGCTCCTACAATGAGCAGTTCTTC.

The chain uses TRBV11-1 and TRBJ2-2; 9 bases are a match to TRBD2. V shed 7 bases, J shed 4 bases, and the junction held 16 bases outside the gene matches. From germline, CDR1 is SGHAT and CDR2 FQDESV (reference sequence). There are 18 residues in the CDR3. The CDR3 loop reads CASTPGVWLAGPTGELFF. The CDR3 region has the DNA TGTGCCAGCACCCCGGGAGTGTGGCTAGCGGGACCCACCGGGGAGCTGTTTTTT. The full variable domain, completed using reference TRBV11-1 and TRBJ2-2, is EAEVAQSPRYKITEKSQAVAFWCDPISGHATLYWYRQILGQGPELLVQFQDESVVDDSQLPKDRFSAERLKGVDSTLKIQPAELGDSAMYLCASTPGVWLAGPTGELFFGEGSRLTVL.

The rearrangement links TRBV6-1 to TRBJ2-1, with TRBD1 matching over 7 bases. The CDR3 contains 15 residues. The V gene's germline CDR1 is MNHNS and CDR2 SASEGT. The trim removed 3 bases at V and 7 bases at J, leaving 9 bases unmatched. CDR3 DNA sequence: TGTGCCAGCAGTGAGGGCAGGGGGTGGTATAATGAGCAGTTCTTC. Translation gives CASSEGRGWYNEQFF.

This chain connects TRBV6-1 to TRBJ1-5, with 7 bases identical to TRBD1. Germline V gene data show CDR1 as MNHNS and CDR2 as SASEGT. This CDR3 region has 15 residues. Trimming removed 6 bases from V and 6 bases from J; junction bases left unmatched: 11. CDR3 region: CASSELSQGSQPQHF. CDR3 sequence (DNA): TGTGCCAGCAGCGAACTATCACAGGGGTCTCAGCCCCAGCATTTT.

About this clone: This sample also contains other DNA sequences that code for the same CDR3. The rearrangement joins TRBV9 to TRBJ1-1; D gene uncertain. V lost 3 bases and J 2 bases, leaving 8 bases between the germline ends. The germline gives CDR1 SGDLS, CDR2 YYNGEE. The CDR3 loop spans 13 amino acids. The CDR3 protein is CASSALLNTEAFF. In nucleotides, the CDR3 is TGTGCCAGCAGCGCATTACTTAACACTGAAGCTTTCTTT.

V and J are TRBV4-1 and TRBJ2-3; D is perhaps TRBD1 (5 bases). V lost 0 bases to trimming and J lost 0 bases, with 16 bases between them. The germline V gene has CDR1 MGHRA and CDR2 YSYEKL. CDR3 size: 18 residues. Written as DNA, the CDR3 is TGCGCCAGCAGCCAAGATCAGGCAGGGTTACAGAGCACAGATACGCAGTATTTT. Translation gives CASSQDQAGLQSTDTQYF.

The chain combines TRBV4-1 with TRBJ2-3, with TRBD2 matching over 9 bases. The CDR3 covers 18 residues. CDR1 is MGHRA and CDR2 is YSYEKL in the germline V gene. J lost 4 bases, V lost 4 bases, and 15 bases had no gene match. The CDR3 nucleotides read TGCGCCAGCAGCCCCCTCGGGGTAGCGGGAGAAGATGCAGATACGCAGTATTTT. It translates to CASSPLGVAGEDADTQYF.

CDR3 amino acids: CASSSGKLGPTYEQYF. CDR3 bases: TGTGCCAGCAGCTCCGGTAAATTGGGCCCCACCTACGAGCAGTACTTC. The chain recombines TRBV13 with TRBJ2-7; D not certain. Germline CDR1 reads PRHDT; CDR2 reads FYEKMQ (reference sequence). The CDR3 consists of 16 residues. Trimming removed 4 bases from V and 2 bases from J, with 18 bases in between.

This sequence joins TRBV7-9 and TRBJ1-1; D unclear. V shed 5 bases and J shed 1 base, with 14 bases lying between them. CDR1 SEHNR and CDR2 FQNEAQ come from the germline V gene (reference sequence). This CDR3 contains 15 residues. The CDR3 sequence is CASSPPPGRNTEAFF. The CDR3 DNA sequence: TGTGCCAGCAGCCCACCACCCGGTAGGAACACTGAAGCTTTCTTT. Full variable domain (outside the CDR3, taken from reference TRBV7-9 and TRBJ1-1): DTGVSQNPRHKITKRGQNVTFRCDPISEHNRLYWYRQTLGQGPEFLTYFQNEAQLEKSRLLSDRFSAERPKGSFSTLEIQRTEQGDSAMYLCASSPPPGRNTEAFFGQGTRLTVV.

The chain joins TRBV5-1 to TRBJ2-7, with D possibly TRBD2 on 6 matching bases. V gave up 0 bases and J gave up 5 bases, with 21 bases separating them. The CDR3 length is 17 residues. CDR1 is SGHRS and CDR2 is YFSETQ in the germline V gene. The CDR3 DNA reads as TGCGCCAGCAGCTTGGTCCCGGCGGGGCAGGGTGGCCACGAGCAGTACTTC. Its protein is CASSLVPAGQGGHEQYF.

The chain has TRBV28 and TRBJ1-2, with 8 bases aligning to TRBD1. The V gene end was trimmed by 11 bases and the J gene end by 3 bases; junction bases not matched to a gene: 5. The CDR3 contains 12 residues. Germline assignment: CDR1 MDHEN and CDR2 SYDVKM. Here the CDR3 reads CAAGQGHYGYTF. The CDR3 DNA follows: TGTGCCGCAGGACAGGGACACTATGGCTACACCTTC.

The rearrangement uses TRBV4-2 and TRBJ2-7; 12 nucleotides agree with TRBD2. J gave up 4 bases and V 3 bases, and 7 bases lay outside the gene matches. The germline V gene has CDR1 LGHNA and CDR2 YNFKEQ. The CDR3 runs to 16 residues. The CDR3 loop is CASSHQGGTSGYEQYF. The CDR3 DNA is TGTGCCAGCAGCCACCAGGGGGGGACTAGCGGGTACGAGCAGTACTTC.

The chain couples TRBV7-3 to TRBJ2-5; D is perhaps TRBD2 (6 bases). The ends were cut back, 6 bases at V and 3 bases at J, with 14 bases in the middle. Per the germline V gene, CDR1 is SGHTA and CDR2 is FQGTGA. This CDR3 contains 14 residues. CDR3 in amino acids: CASSPWAGKETQYF. CDR3 in DNA: TGTGCCAGCAGTCCATGGGCGGGAAAAGAGACCCAGTACTTC.

The CDR3 DNA follows: TGTGCCAGTAGTATAGGATTCGGAGTCGAAAATGAGCAGTTCTTC. This encodes CASSIGFGVENEQFF. The chain couples TRBV19 to TRBJ2-1; no clear D gene. The CDR3 has 15 residues. Germline V lookup: CDR1 LNHDA, CDR2 SQIVND (reference sequence). The V and J ends lost 1 base and 7 bases respectively, with 14 bases between them.

In this sample, this clone turned up once. This sample includes further DNA sequences coding for the same CDR3. The chain is built from TRBV15 and TRBJ2-2, with TRBD1 matching over 8 bases. There are 15 residues in the CDR3. CDR1 and CDR2 from the germline V gene are LNHNV and YYDKDF (reference sequence). J gave up 5 bases and V 1 base, and 3 bases lay outside the gene matches. The CDR3 protein is CATSRVQGVTGELFF. The CDR3 coding sequence is TGTGCCACCAGCAGAGTACAGGGGGTAACCGGGGAGCTGTTTTTT.

The chain is built from TRBV7-9 and TRBJ1-5; unclear D gene. The V end was cut by 0 bases, the J end by 2 bases, with 8 bases between. There are 15 residues in the CDR3. CDR1 and CDR2 from the germline V gene are SEHNR and FQNEAQ (reference sequence). The CDR3 sequence: CASSLAGEGNQPQHF. In nucleotides, the CDR3 is TGTGCCAGCAGCTTAGCGGGTGAGGGCAATCAGCCCCAGCATTTT.

The V and J genes are TRBV7-2 and TRBJ2-1, with 9 bases fitting TRBD2. With 5 bases clipped from V and 0 bases from J, the junction kept 8 bases outside the gene matches. Germline V CDR1 and CDR2: SGHTA, FQGNSA. This CDR3 is built from 17 residues. In DNA form, the CDR3 reads TGTGCCAGCAGCGCCAGTGCTAGCGGGGTCTCCTACAATGAGCAGTTCTTC. Translated: CASSASASGVSYNEQFF.

The chain links TRBV4-2 to TRBJ1-5; D call uncertain. Per germline, CDR1 LGHNA and CDR2 YNFKEQ. The ends were cut back, 2 bases at V and 1 base at J, with 9 bases in the middle. This CDR3 contains 15 residues. CDR3 loop: CASSQILSSNQPQHF. DNA for the CDR3: TGTGCCAGCAGCCAAATTTTGTCAAGCAATCAGCCCCAGCATTTT.

The gene calls are TRBV19 and TRBJ2-1; 9 positions match TRBD2. The CDR3 has 15 amino acids. J was trimmed by 7 bases and V by 5 bases; bases with no gene match: 9. Looked up from germline, CDR1 is LNHDA and CDR2 is SQIVND (reference sequence). CDR3 in DNA: TGTGCCAGTAGTCCCCCGGGACTAGCCGCGAATGAGCAGTTCTTC. Protein sequence: CASSPPGLAANEQFF.

The chain is built from TRBV5-6 and TRBJ1-1, with D possibly being TRBD1 (5 bases). Germline V gene lookup returns CDR1 SGHDT and CDR2 YYEEEE. This CDR3 is built from 14 residues. The V end was cut by 0 bases, the J end by 3 bases, with 9 bases between. The CDR3 here is CASSLAGEDTEAFF. Written as DNA, the CDR3 is TGTGCCAGCAGCTTGGCGGGGGAGGACACTGAAGCTTTCTTT.

The chain recombines TRBV6-9 with TRBJ2-7; TRBD2 matches at 10 bases. There are 15 residues in the CDR3. J gave up 0 bases and V 8 bases, and 7 bases lay outside the gene matches. Germline CDR1 MNHGY, CDR2 SVAAGI. This CDR3 reads CASLPGTSDSYEQYF. DNA for the CDR3: TGTGCCAGCCTACCCGGGACTAGCGACTCCTACGAGCAGTACTTC.

Notes on this clone: An end of the junction differs from the germline gene, which may be a read error. The identical CDR3 is also encoded by other nucleotide sequences in the sample. The CDR3 spells CASSHAGSPEAFF. CDR3 bases: TGCGCCAGCAGCCATGCCGGGTCTCCTGAAGCTTTTTTT. The chain combines TRBV4-1 with TRBJ1-1, with D uncertain. The germline V gene has CDR1 MGHRA and CDR2 YSYEKL. This CDR3 region has 13 residues.

The rearrangement links TRBV18 to TRBJ1-3; D is perhaps TRBD1 (6 bases). Germline V gene sequence: CDR1 KGHSH, CDR2 LQKENI. The CDR3 is 19 residues long. The V and J ends lost 4 bases and 3 bases respectively, with 25 bases between them. The CDR3 sequence: CASSRSSLGAARSGNTIYF. In nucleotides, the CDR3 is TGTGCCAGCTCACGATCCTCCCTGGGGGCAGCGCGGAGTGGAAACACCATATATTTT.

The V call is TRBV11-3, the J call TRBJ1-1; no clear D. The CDR3 totals 12 residues. Germline CDR1 is SGHNT and CDR2 is YENEEA. V dropped 6 bases and J dropped 7 bases, with 12 bases sitting between them. CDR3 in DNA: TGTGCCAGCAGGGGGAGGGATGGTGAAGCTTTCTTT. Translation gives CASRGRDGEAFF.

The J gene is TRBJ1-2, the V gene TRBV7-8, with D hard to call. CDR1 is SGHVS and CDR2 is FQNEAQ in the germline V gene. Trimming shortened V by 5 bases and J by 3 bases, and 16 bases separated the two germline ends. This CDR3 comprises 15 residues. Written as DNA, the CDR3 is TGTGCCAGCAGCCCCTCTGAAGCGGAACACTATGGCTACACCTTC. The encoded protein is CASSPSEAEHYGYTF.